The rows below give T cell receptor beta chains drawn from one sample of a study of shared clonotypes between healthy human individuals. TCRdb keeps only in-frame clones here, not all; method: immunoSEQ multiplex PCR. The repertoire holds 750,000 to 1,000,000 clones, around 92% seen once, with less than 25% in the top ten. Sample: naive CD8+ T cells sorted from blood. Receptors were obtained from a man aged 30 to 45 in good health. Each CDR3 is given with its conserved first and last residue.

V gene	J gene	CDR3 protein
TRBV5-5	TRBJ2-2	CASSGHRQGAGELFF
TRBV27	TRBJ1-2	CASSFIQGTGYTF
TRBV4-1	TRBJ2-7	CASKHRDGDYEQYF
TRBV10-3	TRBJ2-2	CAISGPAGGGVTGELFF
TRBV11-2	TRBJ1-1	CASSVTGYDTEAFF
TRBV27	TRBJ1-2	CASTKGAGYGYTF
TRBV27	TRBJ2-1	CASSLSPGLEQFF
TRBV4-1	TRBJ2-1	CASSKSLATSQFF
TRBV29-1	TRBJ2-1	CSVEVGGQGNEQFF
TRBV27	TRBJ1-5	CASSLSGGSQPQHF
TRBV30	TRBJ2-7	CAWNGLTPANEQYF
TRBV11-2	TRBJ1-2	CASSLDNSLDYTF
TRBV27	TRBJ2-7	CASSFRLAGGPEEQYF
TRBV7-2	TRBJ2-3	CASSALAGMADTQYF
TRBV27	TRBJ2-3	CASRTGTDTQYF
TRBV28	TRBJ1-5	CASSLTDENQPQHF
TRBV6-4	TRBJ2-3	CASSDSNTDTQYF
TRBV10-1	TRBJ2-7	CASSGTGQPYEQYF
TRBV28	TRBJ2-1	CASRTTGGDPYNEQFF
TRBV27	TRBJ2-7	CASFGRYEQYF
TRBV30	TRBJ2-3	CAWSEGPDTQYF
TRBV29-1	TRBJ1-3	CSVEQGTGNTIYF
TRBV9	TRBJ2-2	CASSTTGAHTGELFF
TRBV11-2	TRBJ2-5	CASSPAVQETQYF
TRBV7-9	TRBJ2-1	CASSLSRAGRAFDEQFF
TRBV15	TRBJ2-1	CATSGREYNEQFF
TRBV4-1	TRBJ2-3	CASSQGRGNPSDTQYF
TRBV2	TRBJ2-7	CASSDPGSVSYEQYF
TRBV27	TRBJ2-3	CASSLSPDYLYTDTQYF
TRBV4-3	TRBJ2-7	CASSQNRDSSYEQYF
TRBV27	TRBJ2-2	CASSEGTSPGELFF
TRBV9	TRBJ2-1	CASSVEVSRPRNEQFF
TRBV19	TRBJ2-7	CASSIQEGDNEQYF
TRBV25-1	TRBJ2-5	CASITGETQYF
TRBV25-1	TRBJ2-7	CASSGPGVYEQYF
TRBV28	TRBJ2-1	CASSLSWQGVNEQFF
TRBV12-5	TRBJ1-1	CASGSARGNTEAFF